This TCR beta chain comes out of a study of shared clonotypes between healthy human individuals. Study results and caveats: Rarefaction indicated that sorted-subset sequencing remained incomplete although depth was large. Estimated clonotype richness was generally higher in naive than memory subsets.

The table came from immunoSEQ multiplex PCR; TCRdb's copy has only in-frame clones and leaves some out. Of about 1 million clones in the sample, approximately 68% are singletons; the top ten hold approximately 1.5%. Only a few counts were recorded for this clone. Its target is not known. Within the sample, other DNA sequences also encode this same CDR3. Every contributor of samples was a Caucasian grown-up residing in Nashville, Tennessee. Sequencing was done on a sample of memory CD4+ T cells sorted from blood. Subset specified: CD45RA-negative fraction. The receptor comes from a man aged 18 to 30 in good health.

Here the CDR3 DNA reads TGTGCCAGTAGTATCAGCGGATATGGCTACACCTTC. Protein sequence: CASSISGYGYTF. V usage is TRBV19 and J usage is TRBJ1-2; D gene uncertain. Germline V gives CDR1 LNHDA, CDR2 SQIVND (reference sequence). This CDR3 is built from 12 residues. Trimming took off 3 bases at V and 5 bases at J, with 7 bases between the two ends.